What follows are 32 T cell receptor beta chains derived from one specimen sequenced in a study of T cell changes during pregnancy in multiple sclerosis. The method was immunoSEQ multiplex PCR; TCRdb's version includes in-frame clones alone and lacks a portion of them. The sample has 45,000 to 55,000 clones; about 90% are singletons. This sample comprised CD4+ T cells from peripheral blood mononuclear cells, obtained after pregnancy. The receptors were gathered from a female donor with multiple sclerosis, enrolled in a pregnancy study.

V usage is TRBV2 and J usage is TRBJ1-1; D call uncertain. The CDR3 has 13 residues. Trimming removed 7 bases at V and 1 base at J, with 10 bases between. Germline CDR1 and CDR2: SNHLY and FYNNEI. As DNA, the CDR3 is TGTGCCAGCATGAGGCGGGAGAACACTGAAGCTTTCTTT. Protein: CASMRRENTEAFF.

The V and J genes are TRBV19 and TRBJ2-3; the D gene is possibly TRBD2 (7 bases). CDR3 length: 16 residues. CDR1 is LNHDA and CDR2 is SQIVND in the germline V gene (reference sequence). V was shortened by 6 bases and J by 2 bases, with 18 bases between the two germline ends. CDR3 DNA: TGTGCCAGTAGCCCACAGGGAGGGGGTCACACAGATACGCAGTATTTT. Its translation: CASSPQGGGHTDTQYF.

CDR3 DNA: TGTGCCAGCAGCGGGGGACAGCCCCAGCATTTT. Its protein product is CASSGGQPQHF. The chain uses TRBV6-9 and TRBJ1-5, with D tentatively TRBD1 (5 bases). Germline CDR1 and CDR2: MNHGY and SVAAGI. The V end was cut by 6 bases, the J end by 7 bases, with 7 bases between. The CDR3 extends over 11 amino acids.

Concerning this clone: At one end the junction does not follow the germline gene, possibly because of a read error. V gene TRBV7-7 combines with J gene TRBJ2-5, with D possibly matching TRBD1 (5 bases). The germline CDR1 and CDR2 sequences are SSHAT and FNYEAQ (reference sequence). CDR3 length: 14 residues. Written as DNA, the CDR3 is TGTGCTAGCAGCACAGGAGTGTACCAAGAGACCCAGTACTTC. This translates into CASSTGVYQETQYF.

This chain connects TRBV29-1 to TRBJ2-1, with TRBD2 matching over 16 bases. The V gene end was trimmed by 8 bases and the J gene end by 8 bases; junction bases not matched to a gene: 12. Germline V gene data show CDR1 as SQVTM and CDR2 as ANQGSEA. This CDR3 has 16 residues. This CDR3 is CSRGVGLAGGLDEQFF. The CDR3 DNA follows: TGCAGCCGAGGGGTGGGACTAGCGGGAGGGCTCGATGAGCAGTTCTTC.

The chain links TRBV5-6 to TRBJ2-7; possibly TRBD1 for D (6 bases). With 4 bases removed from V and 1 base from J, the gap between germline ends came to 18 bases. CDR3 size: 16 residues. Germline values: CDR1 SGHDT, CDR2 YYEEEE. In nucleotides, the CDR3 is TGTGCCAGCAGCGAACTTCGAGGGGGATTTTCCTACGAGCAGTACTTC. The encoded protein is CASSELRGGFSYEQYF.

The V and J genes are TRBV10-3 and TRBJ1-3; D remains ambiguous. The CDR3 is made up of 15 amino acids. Germline CDR1 is ENHRY and CDR2 is SYGVKD. The V and J ends lost 0 bases and 4 bases respectively, with 10 bases between them. The CDR3, as DNA: TGTGCCATCAGTGAGTCAGAGGTTGGCGGAAACACCATATATTTT. Protein: CAISESEVGGNTIYF.

The rearrangement uses TRBV11-3 and TRBJ2-5; D possibly corresponds to TRBD2 (5 bases). The germline gives CDR1 SGHNT, CDR2 YENEEA. CDR3 length equals 13 residues. V shed 5 bases and J shed 6 bases, with 13 bases lying between them. CDR3 amino acids: CASSPSEEKTQYF. CDR3 nucleotide sequence: TGTGCCAGCAGCCCCTCGGAGGAAAAGACCCAGTACTTC. Full variable domain (missing parts from reference TRBV11-3 and TRBJ2-5): EAGVVQSPRYKIIEKKQPVAFWCNPISGHNTLYWYLQNLGQGPELLIRYENEEAVDDSQLPKDRFSAERLKGVDSTLKIQPAELGDSAVYLCASSPSEEKTQYFGPGTRLLVL.

The CDR3 here is CASSENRGETQYF. CDR3 DNA: TGTGCCAGCAGCGAAAACAGGGGTGAGACCCAGTACTTC. V is TRBV6-1 and J is TRBJ2-5, with TRBD1 matching 7 bases. The ends lost 6 bases at V and 5 bases at J; junction bases unmatched: 6. The germline V gene has CDR1 MNHNS and CDR2 SASEGT. This CDR3 spans 13 amino acids.

The V gene is TRBV18, the J gene TRBJ1-1; weak D call: TRBD1 (5 bases). The CDR3 contains 14 residues. Trimming shortened V by 1 base and J by 5 bases, and 11 bases separated the two germline ends. Per germline, CDR1 KGHSH and CDR2 LQKENI. The chain's CDR3 is CASSPRGGGTEAFF. As DNA, the CDR3 is TGTGCCAGCTCACCACGGGGGGGAGGGACTGAAGCTTTCTTT.

This sequence joins TRBV19 and TRBJ2-1, with 8 positions matching TRBD2. V lost 5 bases to trimming and J lost 8 bases; unmatched junction nucleotides: 11. Per germline, CDR1 LNHDA and CDR2 SQIVND (reference sequence). This CDR3 has 15 residues. DNA for the CDR3: TGTGCCAGTAGTTGGACGGGAGGGATTAGGGATGAGCAGTTCTTC. Its protein product is CASSWTGGIRDEQFF.

The J gene is TRBJ2-3, the V gene TRBV11-3; weak D call: TRBD2 (6 bases). Looked up from germline, CDR1 is SGHNT and CDR2 is YENEEA. This CDR3 contains 13 residues. Trimming stripped 8 bases from V and 1 base from J, with 10 bases between. CDR3 region: CASQEGRTDTQYF. As DNA, the CDR3 is TGTGCCAGCCAGGAGGGACGCACAGATACGCAGTATTTT.

CDR3 amino acids: CASNWGQRYNEQFF. The CDR3 DNA reads as TGTGCCAGCAATTGGGGACAGCGGTACAATGAGCAGTTCTTC. The J gene is TRBJ2-1, the V gene TRBV6-6; 7 bases map to TRBD1. Trimming cost V 7 bases and J 4 bases; bases outside gene matches: 7. The germline V gene has CDR1 MNHNY and CDR2 SVGAGI (reference sequence). The length of the CDR3 is 14 residues.

A single count supports this clone. V usage is TRBV12-5 and J usage is TRBJ2-3; the D gene is possibly TRBD2 (7 bases). The germline CDR1 and CDR2 sequences are LGHNT and FRNRAP. The CDR3 has 15 amino acids. The V end was cut by 3 bases, the J end by 0 bases, with 10 bases between. This CDR3 is CASGLGGGSTDTQYF. The CDR3, as DNA: TGTGCTAGTGGTTTAGGCGGGGGCAGCACAGATACGCAGTATTTT.

The CDR3 is CARSYRVPQHF. As DNA, the CDR3 is TGTGCCAGAAGCTACAGGGTGCCCCAGCATTTT. V gene TRBV5-3 combines with J gene TRBJ1-5; D perhaps matches TRBD1 (6 bases). Being an ORF, TRBV5-3 has a function that is uncertain. V gave up 3 bases and J gave up 9 bases, with 7 bases separating them. CDR3 length: 11 residues.

This clone was detected once. The V call is TRBV7-9, the J call TRBJ2-5; 8 bases are shared with TRBD1. Per germline, CDR1 SEHNR and CDR2 FQNEAQ (reference sequence). J lost 4 bases, V lost 5 bases, and 6 bases had no gene match. This CDR3 has 14 residues. CDR3 amino acids: CASSHSRGRETQYF. For the CDR3, the DNA is TGTGCCAGCAGCCACAGCAGGGGGCGAGAGACCCAGTACTTC.

The rearrangement uses TRBV7-9 and TRBJ2-1, with 8 bases fitting TRBD2. Losses at the gene ends were 5 bases for V and 6 bases for J; bases not matched to a gene: 6. Germline values: CDR1 SEHNR, CDR2 FQNEAQ (reference sequence). This CDR3 is 14 amino acids long. CDR3 in amino acids: CASSAPTSGNEQFF. The CDR3 DNA reads as TGTGCCAGCAGCGCCCCCACTAGCGGCAATGAGCAGTTCTTC.

The chain employs TRBV7-8 and TRBJ1-5; a weak D match, TRBD1 (5 bases). Per the germline V gene, CDR1 is SGHVS and CDR2 is FQNEAQ. This CDR3 region has 14 residues. Trimming cost V 5 bases and J 6 bases, with 14 bases left between them. CDR3 sequence reads: CASSTRESVQPQHF. The CDR3 DNA follows: TGTGCCAGCAGCACCAGGGAATCAGTTCAGCCCCAGCATTTT.

The chain joins TRBV28 to TRBJ1-5; D is possibly TRBD1 (6 bases). The germline V gene has CDR1 MDHEN and CDR2 SYDVKM. V was cut by 6 bases and J by 3 bases, with 27 bases left in between. The CDR3 runs 19 residues. CDR3 protein: CASRPYRWGGTIDNQPQHF. For the CDR3, the DNA is TGTGCCAGCAGGCCGTACCGGTGGGGGGGCACAATCGACAATCAGCCCCAGCATTTT.

The chain couples TRBV20-1 to TRBJ2-1, with D perhaps matching TRBD2 (5 bases). The germline CDR1 and CDR2 sequences are DFQATT and SNEGSKA (reference sequence). The length of the CDR3 is 11 residues. Trimming stripped 3 bases from V and 8 bases from J, with 8 bases between. The CDR3 region has the DNA TGCAGTGCTAGTGAGGGAGATGAGCAGTTCTTC. Translating it yields CSASEGDEQFF.

The CDR3 DNA reads TGTGCCAGCAGTGAACAGGGGACTGAAGCTTTCTTT. Translated, it gives CASSEQGTEAFF. This chain connects TRBV6-5 to TRBJ1-1; 7 nucleotides line up with TRBD1. Germline V gene lookup returns CDR1 MNHEY and CDR2 SVGAGI. Unmatched junction bases numbered 2, after V lost 5 bases and J lost 5 bases. The CDR3 length is 12 residues.

This clone showed up just once. The V call is TRBV6-5, the J call TRBJ2-4; tentatively, D is TRBD2 (5 bases). Germline V gene sequence: CDR1 MNHEY, CDR2 SVGAGI. The V end lost 5 bases, the J end lost 7 bases, and 12 bases lay between the germline ends. CDR3 length: 13 residues. This CDR3 reads CASSLRGTNIQYF. The CDR3 DNA reads as TGTGCCAGCAGTCTCCGGGGAACCAACATTCAGTACTTC.

The chain uses TRBV11-2 and TRBJ1-2; 8 bases agree with TRBD1. The V segment lost 5 bases and the J segment 1 base; nucleotides outside the gene matches: 9. The V gene's germline CDR1 is SGHAT and CDR2 FQNNGV. CDR3 length: 16 residues. The CDR3 nucleotides read TGTGCCAGCAGCCCCTCATGGGGACAGGTTAACTATGGCTACACCTTC. Protein sequence: CASSPSWGQVNYGYTF. Full variable domain (missing parts from reference TRBV11-2 and TRBJ1-2): EAGVAQSPRYKIIEKRQSVAFWCNPISGHATLYWYQQILGQGPKLLIQFQNNGVVDDSQLPKDRFSAERLKGVDSTLKIQPAKLEDSAVYLCASSPSWGQVNYGYTFGSGTRLTVV.

The chain couples TRBV2 to TRBJ1-2; 9 nucleotides match TRBD1. Per germline, CDR1 SNHLY and CDR2 FYNNEI. This CDR3 spans 15 amino acids. Trimming took 0 bases from V and 7 from J; bases not matched to a gene: 6. The CDR3 nucleotides read TGTGCCAGCAGTGAAGCGGGGACAGGGATCAGTGGCTACACCTTC. Amino acids: CASSEAGTGISGYTF. Complete variable domain (other parts from reference TRBV2 and TRBJ1-2): EPEVTQTPSHQVTQMGQEVILRCVPISNHLYFYWYRQILGQKVEFLVSFYNNEISEKSEIFDDQFSVERPDGSNFTLKIRSTKLEDSAMYFCASSEAGTGISGYTFGSGTRLTVV.

The chain uses TRBV18 and TRBJ1-2; 7 nucleotides align to TRBD1. In germline, CDR1 is KGHSH, CDR2 LQKENI. V gave up 4 bases and J gave up 2 bases; unmatched junction bases: 7. This CDR3 is 15 amino acids long. Written as DNA, the CDR3 is TGTGCCAGCTCACTCCAGGGGACAGCAAACTATGGCTACACCTTC. Protein product: CASSLQGTANYGYTF.

The genes are TRBV7-9 and TRBJ2-5; 9 bases fit TRBD1. The V gene's germline CDR1 is SEHNR and CDR2 FQNEAQ (reference sequence). The CDR3 contains 14 residues. The V segment lost 5 bases and the J segment 1 base; nucleotides outside the gene matches: 2. The CDR3 bases are TGTGCCAGCAGCAAGGACAGGGGCCAAGAGACCCAGTACTTC. Residues: CASSKDRGQETQYF. Full variable domain (rest looked up from reference TRBV7-9 and TRBJ2-5): DTGVSQNPRHKITKRGQNVTFRCDPISEHNRLYWYRQTLGQGPEFLTYFQNEAQLEKSRLLSDRFSAERPKGSFSTLEIQRTEQGDSAMYLCASSKDRGQETQYFGPGTRLLVL.

This chain joins TRBV27 and TRBJ1-1; no firm D call. Trimming took 3 bases from V and 3 from J, leaving 14 bases between them. The germline gives CDR1 MNHEY, CDR2 SMNVEV (reference sequence). The CDR3 has 15 amino acids. CDR3 bases: TGTGCCAGCAGTTTGTCCAGGATTAAGGACACTGAAGCTTTCTTT. Residues: CASSLSRIKDTEAFF.

This clone has only one observation. This rearrangement joins TRBV28 to TRBJ2-7, with 9 bases fitting TRBD2. Germline CDR1 reads MDHEN; CDR2 reads SYDVKM. This CDR3 is built from 15 residues. V was pared by 6 bases and J by 5 bases, with 11 bases of the junction left unmatched. CDR3 protein: CASSLAGTSTHEQYF. CDR3 sequence (DNA): TGTGCCAGCAGCCTGGCTGGGACTAGCACCCACGAGCAGTACTTC.

The rearrangement links TRBV7-9 to TRBJ1-1, with D maybe TRBD1 (5 bases). Trimming removed 5 bases from V and 1 base from J, with 11 bases in between. The CDR3 has 14 residues. The germline gives CDR1 SEHNR, CDR2 FQNEAQ (reference sequence). CDR3 loop: CASSQGRANTEAFF. For the CDR3, the DNA is TGTGCCAGCAGCCAGGGCAGGGCGAACACTGAAGCTTTCTTT. The variable domain in full, with the rest retrieved from reference TRBV7-9 and TRBJ1-1, is DTGVSQNPRHKITKRGQNVTFRCDPISEHNRLYWYRQTLGQGPEFLTYFQNEAQLEKSRLLSDRFSAERPKGSFSTLEIQRTEQGDSAMYLCASSQGRANTEAFFGQGTRLTVV.

The J gene is TRBJ1-4, the V gene TRBV19; D is possibly TRBD1 (5 bases). The CDR3 runs to 14 residues. V was shortened by 3 bases and J by 8 bases, with 13 bases between the two germline ends. Looked up from germline, CDR1 is LNHDA and CDR2 is SQIVND (reference sequence). The CDR3 region is CASSMGQGEEKLFF. Here the CDR3 DNA reads TGTGCCAGTAGTATGGGTCAGGGTGAAGAAAAACTGTTTTTT.

The genes are TRBV7-9 and TRBJ2-1, with 8 bases fitting TRBD2. The V gene's germline CDR1 is SEHNR and CDR2 FQNEAQ (reference sequence). V lost 2 bases, J lost 2 bases, and 5 bases stayed unmatched. The CDR3 length is 16 residues. In nucleotides, the CDR3 is TGTGCCAGCAGCTTAATAGTAGCGGGGACCTACAATGAGCAGTTCTTC. This gives the protein CASSLIVAGTYNEQFF.

The count of this clone is one. Compared with germline, one end of the junction differs, possibly owing to a read error. The chain employs TRBV7-7 and TRBJ2-2; TRBD2 matches 13 bases. Germline CDR1 reads SSHAT; CDR2 reads FNYEAQ (reference sequence). This CDR3 comprises 17 residues. The CDR3 spells CASSGRTSGSINGELFF. CDR3 in DNA: TGTGCTAGCAGCGGCCGGACTAGCGGGAGTATTAACGGGGAGCTGTTTTTT.